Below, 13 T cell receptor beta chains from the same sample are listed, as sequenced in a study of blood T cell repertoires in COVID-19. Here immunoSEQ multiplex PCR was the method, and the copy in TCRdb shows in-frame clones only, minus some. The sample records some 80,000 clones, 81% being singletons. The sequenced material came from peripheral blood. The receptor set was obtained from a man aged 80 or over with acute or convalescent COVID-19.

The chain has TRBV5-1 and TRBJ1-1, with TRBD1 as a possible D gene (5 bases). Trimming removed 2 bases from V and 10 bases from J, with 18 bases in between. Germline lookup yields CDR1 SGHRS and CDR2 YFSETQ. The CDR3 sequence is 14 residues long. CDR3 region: CASSFSGGLGSAFF. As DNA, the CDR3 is TGCGCCAGCAGCTTCAGCGGGGGACTAGGTTCAGCTTTCTTT.

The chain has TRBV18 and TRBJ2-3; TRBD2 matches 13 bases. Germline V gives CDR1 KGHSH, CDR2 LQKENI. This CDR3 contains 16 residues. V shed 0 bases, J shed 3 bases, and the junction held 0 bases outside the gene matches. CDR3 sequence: CASSPPGLAGTDTQYF. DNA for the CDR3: TGTGCCAGCTCACCACCGGGACTAGCGGGAACAGATACGCAGTATTTT.

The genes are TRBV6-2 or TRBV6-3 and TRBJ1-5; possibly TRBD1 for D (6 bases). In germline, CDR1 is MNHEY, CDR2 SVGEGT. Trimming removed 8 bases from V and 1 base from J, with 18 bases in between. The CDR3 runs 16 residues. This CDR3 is CASCRCRTASNQPQHF. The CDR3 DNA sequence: TGTGCCAGCTGCCGCTGTAGGACAGCGAGCAATCAGCCCCAGCATTTT.

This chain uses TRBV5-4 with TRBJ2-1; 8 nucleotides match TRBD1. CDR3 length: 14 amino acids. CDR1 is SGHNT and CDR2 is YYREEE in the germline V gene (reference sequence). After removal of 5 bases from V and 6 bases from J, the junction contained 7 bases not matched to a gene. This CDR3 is CASRRTGIINEQFF. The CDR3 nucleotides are TGTGCCAGCAGAAGGACAGGGATAATCAATGAGCAGTTCTTC.

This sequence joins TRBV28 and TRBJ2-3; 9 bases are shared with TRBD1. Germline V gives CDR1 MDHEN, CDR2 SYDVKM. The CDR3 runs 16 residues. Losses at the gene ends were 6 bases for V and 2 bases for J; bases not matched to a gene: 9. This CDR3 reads CASRGTGTGYTDTQYF. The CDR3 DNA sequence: TGTGCCAGCAGAGGTACCGGGACAGGGTACACAGATACGCAGTATTTT. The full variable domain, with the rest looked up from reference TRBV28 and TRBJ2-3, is DVKVTQSSRYLVKRTGEKVFLECVQDMDHENMFWYRQDPGLGLRLIYFSYDVKMKEKGDIPEGYSVSREKKERFSLILESASTNQTSMYLCASRGTGTGYTDTQYFGPGTRLTVL.

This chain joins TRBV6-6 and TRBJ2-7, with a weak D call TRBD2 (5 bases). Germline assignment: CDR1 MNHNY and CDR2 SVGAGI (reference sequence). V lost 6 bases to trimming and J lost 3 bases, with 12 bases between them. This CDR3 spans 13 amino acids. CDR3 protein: CASREELGYEQYF. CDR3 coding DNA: TGTGCCAGCAGGGAGGAGTTGGGCTACGAGCAGTACTTC.

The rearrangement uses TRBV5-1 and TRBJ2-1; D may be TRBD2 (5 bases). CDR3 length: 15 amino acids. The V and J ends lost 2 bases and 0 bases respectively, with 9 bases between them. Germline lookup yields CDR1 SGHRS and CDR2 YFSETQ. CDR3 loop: CASSFTSLSYNEQFF. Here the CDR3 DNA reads TGCGCCAGCAGCTTTACTAGTCTCTCCTACAATGAGCAGTTCTTC.

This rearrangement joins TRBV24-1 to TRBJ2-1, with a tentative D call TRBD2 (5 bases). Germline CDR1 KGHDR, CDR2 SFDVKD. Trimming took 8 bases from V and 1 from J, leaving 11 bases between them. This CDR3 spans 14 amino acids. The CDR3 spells CATTAGGSYNEQFF. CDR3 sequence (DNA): TGTGCCACCACCGCGGGTGGTTCCTACAATGAGCAGTTCTTC.

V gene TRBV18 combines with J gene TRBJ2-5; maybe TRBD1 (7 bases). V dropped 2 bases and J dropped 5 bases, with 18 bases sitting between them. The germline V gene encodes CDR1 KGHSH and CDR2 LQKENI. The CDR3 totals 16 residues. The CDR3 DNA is TGTGCCAGCTCACCATCGTGGACAGGAGGGGGGGAGACCCAGTACTTC. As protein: CASSPSWTGGGETQYF. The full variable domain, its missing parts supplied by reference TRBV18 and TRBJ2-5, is NAGVMQNPRHLVRRRGQEARLRCSPMKGHSHVYWYRQLPEEGLKFMVYLQKENIIDESGMPKERFSAEFPKEGPSILRIQQVVRGDSAAYFCASSPSWTGGGETQYFGPGTRLLVL.

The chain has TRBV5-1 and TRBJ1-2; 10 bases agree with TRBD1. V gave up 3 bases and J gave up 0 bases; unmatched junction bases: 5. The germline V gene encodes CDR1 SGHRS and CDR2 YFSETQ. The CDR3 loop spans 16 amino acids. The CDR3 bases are TGCGCCAGCAGCTCCGGACAGGGGGAGTCTAACTATGGCTACACCTTC. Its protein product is CASSSGQGESNYGYTF.

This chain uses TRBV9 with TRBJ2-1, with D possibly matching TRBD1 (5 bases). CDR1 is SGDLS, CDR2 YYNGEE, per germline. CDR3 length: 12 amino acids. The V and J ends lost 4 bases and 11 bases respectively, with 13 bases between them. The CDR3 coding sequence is TGTGCCAGCAGCCAGAGGAACAGGAAGCAGTTCTTC. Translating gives CASSQRNRKQFF. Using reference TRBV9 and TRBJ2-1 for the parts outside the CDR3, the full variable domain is DSGVTQTPKHLITATGQRVTLRCSPRSGDLSVYWYQQSLDQGLQFLIQYYNGEERAKGNILERFSAQQFPDLHSELNLSSLELGDSALYFCASSQRNRKQFFGPGTRLTVL.

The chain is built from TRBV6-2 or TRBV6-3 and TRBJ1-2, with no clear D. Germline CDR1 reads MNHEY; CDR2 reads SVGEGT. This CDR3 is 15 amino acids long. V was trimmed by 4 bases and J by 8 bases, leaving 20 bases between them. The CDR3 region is CASSFRGIAGWGYTF. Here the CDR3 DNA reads TGTGCCAGCAGTTTCCGGGGAATAGCCGGGTGGGGCTACACCTTC.

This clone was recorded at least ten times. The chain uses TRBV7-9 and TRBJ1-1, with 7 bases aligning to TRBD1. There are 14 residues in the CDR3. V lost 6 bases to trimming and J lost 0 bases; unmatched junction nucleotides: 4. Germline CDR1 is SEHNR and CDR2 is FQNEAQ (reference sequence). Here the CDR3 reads CASRQGGLNTEAFF. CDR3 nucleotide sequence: TGTGCCAGCAGGCAGGGGGGCCTGAACACTGAAGCTTTCTTT.